This T cell receptor beta chain was retrieved from a study of T cell changes during pregnancy in multiple sclerosis (dated by TCRdb to the late 2010s). Turning to the overall study: Changes in the T cell repertoire over the course of pregnancy were examined in this study in women with multiple sclerosis.

Receptors were amplified or captured by the immunoSEQ multiplex PCR assay. The source is immuneACCESS, and TCRdb retained only in-frame sequences with V and J called. Part of the clones is not carried over; for the studies checked, unresolved V genes explain less than half of this, and the remainder is unexplained. This sample gives 50,000 to 80,000 clones in total; about 91% of them show up just once. Of the sample, roughly 5% falls within the top ten clones. The table lists this clone with a count of one. What antigen it recognizes has not been identified. No base qualities exist here, and no much larger clone lies one base off it. Taken from cysteine to phenylalanine, the CDR3 has 16 residues. Just the 48-base CDR3 DNA is kept, in frame starting at base 1. After removal of 4 bases from V and 3 bases from J, the junction retains 9 bases not matched to a gene. CDR1 and CDR2 are drawn from the germline V gene: MGHDK, SYGVNS.

The chain joins TRBV25-1 to TRBJ2-3, with 8 central nucleotides matching TRBD1. The specimen was CD8+ T cells from peripheral blood mononuclear cells, collected before pregnancy. This receptor was obtained from a female donor with multiple sclerosis, enrolled in a pregnancy study. The DNA reads as follows: TGTGCCAGCAGTGGGGCCCGGGACAGGTTAACAGATACGCAGTATTTT. Its product reads: CASSGARDRLTDTQYF.